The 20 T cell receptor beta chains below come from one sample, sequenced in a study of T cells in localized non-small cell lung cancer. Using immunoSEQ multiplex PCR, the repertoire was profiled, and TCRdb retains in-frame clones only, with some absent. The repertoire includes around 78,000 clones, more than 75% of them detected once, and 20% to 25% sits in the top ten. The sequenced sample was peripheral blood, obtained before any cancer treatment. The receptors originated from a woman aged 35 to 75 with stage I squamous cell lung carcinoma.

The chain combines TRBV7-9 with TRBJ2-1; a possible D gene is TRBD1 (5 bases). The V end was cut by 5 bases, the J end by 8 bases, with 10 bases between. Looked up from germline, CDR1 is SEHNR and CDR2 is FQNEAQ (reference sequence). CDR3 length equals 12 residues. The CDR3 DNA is TGTGCCAGCAGCCCCCGACAGCATGAGCAGTTCTTC. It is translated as CASSPRQHEQFF.

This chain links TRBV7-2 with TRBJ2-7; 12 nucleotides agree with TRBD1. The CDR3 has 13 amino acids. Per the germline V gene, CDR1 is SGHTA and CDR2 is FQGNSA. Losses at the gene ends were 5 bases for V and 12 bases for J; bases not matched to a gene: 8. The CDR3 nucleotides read TGTGCCAGCAGCAACCGGGACAGGGGGCGGCGGTACTTC. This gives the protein CASSNRDRGRRYF.

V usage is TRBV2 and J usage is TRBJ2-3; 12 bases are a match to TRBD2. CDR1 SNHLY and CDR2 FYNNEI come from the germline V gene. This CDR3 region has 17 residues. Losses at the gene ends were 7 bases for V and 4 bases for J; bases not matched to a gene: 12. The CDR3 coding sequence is TGTGCCAGCAAAGCGGGGTTTGGACTAGCGGGGCCAGATACGCAGTATTTT. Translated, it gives CASKAGFGLAGPDTQYF.

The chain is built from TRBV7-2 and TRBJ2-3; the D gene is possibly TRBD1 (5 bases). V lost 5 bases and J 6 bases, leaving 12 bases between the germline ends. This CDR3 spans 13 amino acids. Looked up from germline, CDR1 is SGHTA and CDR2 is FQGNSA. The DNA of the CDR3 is TGTGCCAGCAGCAACCAGGCAGGGGATACGCAGTATTTT. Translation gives CASSNQAGDTQYF.

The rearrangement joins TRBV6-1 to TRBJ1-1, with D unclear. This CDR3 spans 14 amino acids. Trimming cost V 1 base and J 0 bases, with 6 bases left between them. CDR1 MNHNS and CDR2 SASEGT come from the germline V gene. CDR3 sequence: CASSEDFVNTEAFF. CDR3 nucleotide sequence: TGTGCCAGCAGTGAAGATTTCGTGAACACTGAAGCTTTCTTT.

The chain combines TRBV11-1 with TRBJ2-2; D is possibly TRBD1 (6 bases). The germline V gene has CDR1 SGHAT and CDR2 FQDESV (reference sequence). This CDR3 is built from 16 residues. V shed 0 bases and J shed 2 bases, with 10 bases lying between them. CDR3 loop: CASSLAGASNTGELFF. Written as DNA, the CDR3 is TGTGCCAGCAGCTTAGCGGGGGCCTCAAACACCGGGGAGCTGTTTTTT.

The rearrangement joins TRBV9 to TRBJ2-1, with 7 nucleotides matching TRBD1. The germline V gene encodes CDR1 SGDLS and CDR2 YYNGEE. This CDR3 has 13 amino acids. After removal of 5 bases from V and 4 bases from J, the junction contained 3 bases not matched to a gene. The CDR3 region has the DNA TGTGCCAGCAGTGGGACAGTTTACAATGAGCAGTTCTTC. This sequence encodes CASSGTVYNEQFF.

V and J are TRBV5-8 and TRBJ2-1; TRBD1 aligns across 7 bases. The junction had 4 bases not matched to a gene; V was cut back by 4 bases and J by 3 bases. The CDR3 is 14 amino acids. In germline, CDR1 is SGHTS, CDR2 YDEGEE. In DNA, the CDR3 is TGTGCCAGCAGCGCCAGGGGGATCTACAATGAGCAGTTCTTC. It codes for CASSARGIYNEQFF.

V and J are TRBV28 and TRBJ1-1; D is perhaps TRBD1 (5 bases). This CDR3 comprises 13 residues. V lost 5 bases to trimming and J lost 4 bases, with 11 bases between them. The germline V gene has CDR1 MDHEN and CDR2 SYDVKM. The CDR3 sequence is CASSRQGGTEAFF. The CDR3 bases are TGTGCCAGCAGTCGGCAGGGCGGCACTGAAGCTTTCTTT.

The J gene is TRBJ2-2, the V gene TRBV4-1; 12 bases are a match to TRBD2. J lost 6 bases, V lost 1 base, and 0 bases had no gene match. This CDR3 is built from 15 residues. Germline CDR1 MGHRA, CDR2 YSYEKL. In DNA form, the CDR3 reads TGCGCCAGCAGCCAAGGACTAGCGGGGGCCGGGGAGCTGTTTTTT. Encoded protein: CASSQGLAGAGELFF.

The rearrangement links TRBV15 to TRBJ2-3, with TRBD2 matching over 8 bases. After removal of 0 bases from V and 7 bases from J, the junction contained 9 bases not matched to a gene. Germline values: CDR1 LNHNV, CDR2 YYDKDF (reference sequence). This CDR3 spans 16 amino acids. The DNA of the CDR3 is TGTGCCACCAGCAGAGATCGAGCGGGGGCCGGAAATACGCAGTATTTT. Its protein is CATSRDRAGAGNTQYF.

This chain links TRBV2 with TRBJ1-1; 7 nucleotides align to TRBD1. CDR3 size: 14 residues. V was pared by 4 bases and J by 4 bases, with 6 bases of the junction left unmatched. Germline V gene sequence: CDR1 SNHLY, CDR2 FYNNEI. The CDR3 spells CASSGGGAGTEAFF. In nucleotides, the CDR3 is TGTGCCAGCAGTGGAGGGGGCGCGGGCACTGAAGCTTTCTTT.

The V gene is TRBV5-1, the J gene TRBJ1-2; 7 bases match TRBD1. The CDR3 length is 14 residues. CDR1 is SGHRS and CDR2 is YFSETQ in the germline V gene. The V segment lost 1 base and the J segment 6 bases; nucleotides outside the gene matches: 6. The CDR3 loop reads CASSLTGEIDGYTF. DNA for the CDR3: TGCGCCAGCAGCTTGACAGGGGAGATCGATGGCTACACCTTC. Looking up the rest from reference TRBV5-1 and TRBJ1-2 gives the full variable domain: KAGVTQTPRYLIKTRGQQVTLSCSPISGHRSVSWYQQTPGQGLQFLFEYFSETQRNKGNFPGRFSGRQFSNSRSEMNVSTLELGDSALYLCASSLTGEIDGYTFGSGTRLTVV.

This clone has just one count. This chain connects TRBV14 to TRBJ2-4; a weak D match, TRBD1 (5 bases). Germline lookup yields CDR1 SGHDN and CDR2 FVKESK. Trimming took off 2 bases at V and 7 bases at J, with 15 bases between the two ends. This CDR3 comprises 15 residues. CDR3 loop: CASSQSRGQWNIQYF. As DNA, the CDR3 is TGTGCCAGCAGCCAAAGCCGCGGACAATGGAACATTCAGTACTTC.

The CDR3 DNA sequence: TGTGCCAGTAGTGTCAGGGGGCGGGACACTGAAGCTTTCTTT. It specifies CASSVRGRDTEAFF. The chain joins TRBV19 to TRBJ1-1; 8 bases agree with TRBD1. Germline lookup yields CDR1 LNHDA and CDR2 SQIVND (reference sequence). The CDR3 sequence is 14 residues long. With V trimmed by 5 bases and J by 3 bases, 5 bases remained unmatched. The whole variable domain, remainder taken from reference TRBV19 and TRBJ1-1, is DGGITQSPKYLFRKEGQNVTLSCEQNLNHDAMYWYRQDPGQGLRLIYYSQIVNDFQKGDIAEGYSVSREKKESFPLTVTSAQKNPTAFYLCASSVRGRDTEAFFGQGTRLTVV.

The CDR3 nucleotides are TGTGCCTGGAGCCCGGGGTTAGGTCAGCCCCAGCATTTT. This sequence encodes CAWSPGLGQPQHF. The chain employs TRBV30 and TRBJ1-5; no clear D gene. The ends were cut back, 3 bases at V and 6 bases at J, with 12 bases in the middle. CDR3 length: 13 amino acids. Germline V gene sequence: CDR1 GTSNPN, CDR2 SVGIG (reference sequence).

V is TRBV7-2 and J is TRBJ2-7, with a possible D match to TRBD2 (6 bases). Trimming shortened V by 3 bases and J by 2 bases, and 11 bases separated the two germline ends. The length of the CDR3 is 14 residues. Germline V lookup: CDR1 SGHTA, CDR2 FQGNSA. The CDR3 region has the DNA TGTGCCAGCAGCTTTGGGCGGGAAGCCTACGAGCAGTACTTC. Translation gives CASSFGREAYEQYF.

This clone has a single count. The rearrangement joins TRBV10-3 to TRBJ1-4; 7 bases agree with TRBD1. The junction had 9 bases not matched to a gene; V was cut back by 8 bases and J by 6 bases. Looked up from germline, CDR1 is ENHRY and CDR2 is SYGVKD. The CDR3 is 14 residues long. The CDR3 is CAIGRQGLDEKLFF. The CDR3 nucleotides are TGTGCCATCGGGAGACAGGGTTTGGATGAAAAACTGTTTTTT.

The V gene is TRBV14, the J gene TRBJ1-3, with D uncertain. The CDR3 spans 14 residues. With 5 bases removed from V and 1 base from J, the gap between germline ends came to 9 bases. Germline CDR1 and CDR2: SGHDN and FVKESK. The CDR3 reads CASSDTNSGNTIYF. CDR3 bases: TGTGCCAGCAGCGATACTAATTCTGGAAACACCATATATTTT.

The CDR3 protein is CASGAQTGTEAFF. As DNA, the CDR3 is TGCGCCAGTGGGGCCCAGACAGGGACTGAAGCTTTCTTT. The rearrangement uses TRBV5-1 and TRBJ1-1, with 7 bases that match TRBD1. The V gene's germline CDR1 is SGHRS and CDR2 YFSETQ. The CDR3 is 13 residues long. The J segment lost 5 bases and the V segment lost 8 bases, leaving 9 bases of the junction unmatched. Looking up the rest from reference TRBV5-1 and TRBJ1-1 gives the full variable domain: KAGVTQTPRYLIKTRGQQVTLSCSPISGHRSVSWYQQTPGQGLQFLFEYFSETQRNKGNFPGRFSGRQFSNSRSEMNVSTLELGDSALYLCASGAQTGTEAFFGQGTRLTVV.